This T cell receptor beta chain stems from a study of blood T cell repertoires in COVID-19 (dated by TCRdb to the early 2020s). Regarding the research as a whole: Samples covering the acute and convalescent phases of COVID-19 were provided by collaborators in the United States, Italy and Spain. The prospective study material was composed of cDNA or gDNA derived from T cells, B-cell-depleted T cells, or PBMCs. The dataset comprised deeply sampled blood TCRbeta repertoires from subjects exposed to, actively infected with, or recovered from COVID-19. The repertoires were made available in a free public database intended to serve as a resource for research on the immune response to SARS-CoV-2. The samples were drawn from the first 160 participants of the ongoing ImmuneRACE study and from over 950 subjects provided by 6 global collaborators. Nearly every sample came with metadata listing a de-identified subject ID, COVID-19 status, age in years and sex. Where available, HLA class I and class II types were taken from metadata supplied by the sample provider and were not determined by assay-based typing. General study outcomes and caveats: Clinical and demographic metadata were provided uncurated, with the amount varying by source and participant.

The CDR1 and CDR2 encoded by the germline V gene (reference sequence) are SEHNR and FQNEAQ. The germline ends are 28 bases apart after V is trimmed by 3 bases and J by 7 bases. The CDR3 spans 18 residues, from the cysteine through the phenylalanine. This entry keeps only the CDR3 DNA: 54 bases, framed from base 1. Each collaborating institution followed its own protocols to collect whole blood in K2EDTA tubes. For TCRbeta analysis, collaborators shipped samples in one of three forms: frozen whole blood, isolated PBMCs, or DNA extracted from either of those sample types. The immunoSEQ Assay, a bias-controlled multiplex PCR, was used to amplify TCRbeta CDR3 regions from genomic DNA. Regarding the original processing steps: Within the assay, amplification of reference gene primers was used to estimate how many nucleated cells each sample contained. To quantify the absolute abundance of each unique TCRbeta CDR3 rearrangement, sequence reads were collapsed and filtered. Productive Simpson clonality was computed per sample as the square root of Simpson's diversity index over productive rearrangements. As stored in TCRdb, this immuneACCESS dataset retains in-frame rearrangements with V and J assigned. A fraction of the clones does not appear; measured against another copy, unresolved V genes explain less than half of the discrepancy, and the remainder lacks a known reason. The V and J calls and clone size are taken from that table; D and trimming were inferred from the DNA. In all, the sample holds 95,000 to 150,000 clones, and roughly four fifths of those were seen once. Approximately 7.9% of the sample is taken by the ten largest.

A word on this clone: Its antigen is unknown. One base away there is no much larger clone; base qualities are not given.

The receptor was derived from a human donor in a cohort sampled during active COVID-19. The sequence is built from TRBV7-9 and TRBJ2-7; the D gene is possibly TRBD2, with 6 bases matching. Sequenced input: peripheral blood. The CDR3 sequence is CASSFWGDGAPWGEEQYF. The DNA is as follows: TGTGCCAGCAGCTTTTGGGGGGACGGTGCACCCTGGGGCGAGGAGCAGTACTTC.